The 16 T cell receptor beta chains presented below share a single source sample, sequenced in a study of T cell repertoires in ileal Crohn's disease. Time point here: neoterminal ileum biopsy at postoperative endoscopy, about 6 months after surgery. The protocol was immunoSEQ multiplex PCR, while the TCRdb copy is restricted to in-frame clones and leaves out a portion. The sample lists more than 60,000 clones, about 89% occurring once. Material for sequencing was ileal tissue. These receptor sequences come from an adult with Crohn's disease.

This rearrangement joins TRBV28 to TRBJ1-3, with D tentatively TRBD1 (5 bases). The CDR3 runs 15 residues. With 5 bases removed from V and 3 bases from J, the gap between germline ends came to 14 bases. In germline, CDR1 is MDHEN, CDR2 SYDVKM. The CDR3 nucleotides read TGTGCCAGCAGTACCAGACCAGGGCTTGGAAACACCATATATTTT. Encoded protein: CASSTRPGLGNTIYF.

This clone was found a few times. The CDR3: CATSRDRTEAFF. The CDR3 nucleotides read TGTGCCACCAGCAGAGATCGCACTGAAGCTTTCTTT. The V and J genes are TRBV15 and TRBJ1-1, with no clear D. Germline V gene sequence: CDR1 LNHNV, CDR2 YYDKDF (reference sequence). The CDR3 is made up of 12 amino acids. With 0 bases removed from V and 4 bases from J, the gap between germline ends came to 3 bases.

The J gene is TRBJ1-4, the V gene TRBV6-5; D is possibly TRBD1 (6 bases). CDR3 length equals 14 residues. CDR1 MNHEY and CDR2 SVGAGI come from the germline V gene. The V end lost 8 bases, the J end lost 7 bases, and 17 bases lay between the germline ends. The CDR3 is CASGTGQWAEKLFF. CDR3 sequence (DNA): TGTGCCAGCGGAACGGGACAATGGGCTGAAAAACTGTTTTTT.

This clone was detected once. V and J are TRBV5-4 and TRBJ1-2; 7 bases fit TRBD1. V shed 0 bases and J 7 bases; nucleotides not matched to a gene: 6. Germline V gene sequence: CDR1 SGHNT, CDR2 YYREEE (reference sequence). CDR3 length: 14 amino acids. This chain's CDR3 is CASSLGQGRGGYTF. In nucleotides, the CDR3 is TGTGCCAGCAGCTTGGGACAGGGTAGGGGTGGCTACACCTTC.

The V gene is TRBV28, the J gene TRBJ2-1; maybe TRBD1 (6 bases). CDR1 and CDR2 from the germline V gene are MDHEN and SYDVKM. Trimming shortened V by 2 bases and J by 9 bases, and 14 bases separated the two germline ends. CDR3 length equals 14 residues. The CDR3 sequence is CASSLRLVGGEQFF. CDR3 sequence (DNA): TGTGCCAGCAGTTTAAGGCTAGTAGGGGGTGAGCAGTTCTTC.

This clone was picked up a small number of times. V and J are TRBV19 and TRBJ2-7, with 7 bases that match TRBD1. Germline CDR1 is LNHDA and CDR2 is SQIVND (reference sequence). The CDR3 has 13 amino acids. The J segment lost 4 bases and the V segment lost 3 bases, leaving 3 bases of the junction unmatched. DNA of the CDR3: TGTGCCAGTAGTATTCCGGGACAGTACGAGCAGTACTTC. Its protein product is CASSIPGQYEQYF.

The rearrangement joins TRBV6-1 to TRBJ2-1; 10 bases are a match to TRBD2. The CDR3 is made up of 14 amino acids. Trimming at V came to 11 bases and at J to 4 bases, leaving 8 bases not matched to a gene. CDR1 MNHNS and CDR2 SASEGT come from the germline V gene. DNA for the CDR3: TGTGCCGGCCGGGAACTAGCGGGGTACAATGAGCAGTTCTTC. Translating gives CAGRELAGYNEQFF.

The chain is built from TRBV27 and TRBJ1-2, with D perhaps TRBD1 (5 bases). V lost 4 bases and J lost 3, with 9 bases in between. The germline gives CDR1 MNHEY, CDR2 SMNVEV (reference sequence). This CDR3 spans 13 amino acids. CDR3 sequence (DNA): TGTGCCAGCAGTTCTCCGGGGGACTATGGCTACACCTTC. Translation: CASSSPGDYGYTF.

This sequence joins TRBV27 and TRBJ1-2; tentative D call: TRBD1 (5 bases). The CDR3 length is 14 residues. Trimming took off 7 bases at V and 8 bases at J, with 20 bases between the two ends. Germline V gives CDR1 MNHEY, CDR2 SMNVEV (reference sequence). For the CDR3, the DNA is TGTGCCAGCACCATCCGGTCGGGGGTAGGCGGCTACACCTTC. Translated, it gives CASTIRSGVGGYTF.

There are a few counts of this clone. This rearrangement joins TRBV7-3 to TRBJ2-2, with D perhaps TRBD1 (6 bases). The CDR3 is 17 residues long. CDR1 is SGHTA and CDR2 is FQGTGA in the germline V gene. Trimming removed 5 bases from V and 5 bases from J, with 21 bases in between. CDR3 amino acids: CASSATGTGQSTGELFF. The CDR3 nucleotides are TGTGCCAGCAGCGCAACAGGGACGGGGCAGTCTACCGGGGAGCTGTTTTTT.

The CDR3, as DNA: TGTGCCAGCAGATTGAGACAGGTTAATCAGCCCCAGCATTTT. As protein: CASRLRQVNQPQHF. The chain links TRBV2 to TRBJ1-5; weak D call: TRBD1 (6 bases). In germline, CDR1 is SNHLY, CDR2 FYNNEI. Trimming cost V 6 bases and J 4 bases, with 13 bases left between them. The CDR3 sequence is 14 residues long.

This CDR3 is CASRAGSTDTQYF. In DNA form, the CDR3 reads TGTGCCAGCAGAGCGGGATCCACAGATACGCAGTATTTT. V usage is TRBV6-6 and J usage is TRBJ2-3, with 7 positions matching TRBD2. J was trimmed by 2 bases and V by 6 bases; bases with no gene match: 2. From germline, CDR1 is MNHNY and CDR2 SVGAGI (reference sequence). This CDR3 has 13 amino acids.

The chain recombines TRBV29-1 with TRBJ1-5; D gene uncertain. This CDR3 has 15 residues. V was shortened by 4 bases and J by 0 bases, with 13 bases between the two germline ends. Germline V gene lookup returns CDR1 SQVTM and CDR2 ANQGSEA. The CDR3 here is CSVGMAYDSNQPQHF. The DNA for the CDR3 is TGCAGCGTTGGAATGGCTTATGATAGCAATCAGCCCCAGCATTTT.

This chain connects TRBV10-3 to TRBJ2-1; possible D gene TRBD1, 6 bases. V was pared by 0 bases and J by 5 bases, with 8 bases between. Germline V gives CDR1 ENHRY, CDR2 SYGVKD. The CDR3 spans 14 residues. The DNA of the CDR3 is TGTGCCATCAGTGAGTCGGGGGCTGACAATGAGCAGTTCTTC. Translated, it gives CAISESGADNEQFF.

The J gene is TRBJ2-3, the V gene TRBV2; D not resolved. Germline values: CDR1 SNHLY, CDR2 FYNNEI. V was cut by 6 bases and J by 6 bases, with 10 bases left in between. The CDR3 length is 12 residues. The CDR3 sequence is CASRVDGDTQYF. The CDR3 nucleotides are TGTGCCAGCAGGGTTGACGGGGATACGCAGTATTTT.

This clone was found once. The chain couples TRBV5-6 to TRBJ2-3, with D perhaps matching TRBD2 (6 bases). V gave up 2 bases and J gave up 6 bases, with 13 bases separating them. The germline gives CDR1 SGHDT, CDR2 YYEEEE. The CDR3 has 14 residues. The CDR3 protein is CASSFSGTLDTQYF. CDR3 in DNA: TGTGCCAGCAGCTTTTCCGGGACTCTCGATACGCAGTATTTT.